The following is a T cell receptor beta chain sequence with its context. This CDR3 comprises 14 residues. V was cut by 6 bases and J by 2 bases, with 11 bases left in between. Germline V CDR1 and CDR2: MGHDK, SYGVNS. This specimen comes from a study of blood T cell repertoires in COVID-19. Across the study: Samples taken during acute and convalescent COVID-19 were collected in the United States, Italy and Spain.

Across roughly 25 US areas, participants ranged in age from roughly 18 to 95 years. In the original analysis: Reference gene primer amplification yielded estimated nucleated cell counts. Using immunoSEQ multiplex PCR, the repertoire was profiled, and TCRdb retains in-frame clones only, with some absent. Clone size and the V and J calls come from that table; the DNA yielded D and trimming. The table lists 400,000 to 550,000 clones, roughly nine tenths of them singletons, with approximately 2% in the top ten. Sequencing used PBMCs or T cells enriched from blood (not recorded which). The rearrangement joins TRBV25-1 to TRBJ1-3; possible D gene TRBD1, 6 bases. The source of this sequence is a woman aged 18-29 years with acute COVID-19. The CDR3 is CASRPTGTGNTIYF. CDR3 nucleotides: TGTGCCAGCAGACCTACAGGGACTGGAAACACCATATATTTT. The whole variable domain, filled in from reference TRBV25-1 and TRBJ1-3, reads EADIYQTPRYLVIGTGKKITLECSQTMGHDKMYWYQQDPGMELHLIHYSYGVNSTEKGDLSSESTVSRIRTEHFPLTLESARPSHTSQYLCASRPTGTGNTIYFGEGSWLTVV.